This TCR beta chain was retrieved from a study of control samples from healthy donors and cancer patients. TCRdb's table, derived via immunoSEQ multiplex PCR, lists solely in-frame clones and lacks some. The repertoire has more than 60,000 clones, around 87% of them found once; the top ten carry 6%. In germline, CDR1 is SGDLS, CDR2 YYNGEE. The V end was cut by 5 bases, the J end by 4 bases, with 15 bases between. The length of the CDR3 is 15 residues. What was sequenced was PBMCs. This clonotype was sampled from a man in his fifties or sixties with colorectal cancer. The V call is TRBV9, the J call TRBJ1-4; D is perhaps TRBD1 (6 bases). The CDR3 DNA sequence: TGTGCCAGCAGGCGGACAGAGTCCGTTAATGAAAAACTGTTTTTT. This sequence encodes CASRRTESVNEKLFF.